The 7 T cell receptor beta chains in this list originate from one sample, sequenced in a study of metastatic and nonmetastatic thyroid tumors. Via MiXCR, TCRdb re-called the PCR reads. The table records about 40,000 clones, about an eighth of them present only once. None of the patients had undergone any treatment ahead of thyroid surgery. Sequenced: blood. Receptor source: a female donor with papillary thyroid cancer or a benign thyroid nodule (not recorded which). Some clones in this sample may be carry-over from other donors' samples.

The gene calls are TRBV7-3 and TRBJ2-3, with D possibly being TRBD1 (5 bases). V lost 4 bases, J lost 14 bases, and 16 bases lay in between. Germline V gene lookup returns CDR1 SGHTA and CDR2 FQGTGA. The length of the CDR3 is 12 residues. The CDR3: CASSSDFRQRYF. CDR3 DNA sequence: TGTGCCAGCAGCTCCGATTTTCGACAGCGGTATTTT.

This clone occurred many times. The genes are TRBV11-3 and TRBJ2-4; TRBD2 might be the D (5 bases). The length of the CDR3 is 16 residues. Trimming stripped 2 bases from V and 7 bases from J, with 18 bases between. The germline CDR1 and CDR2 sequences are SGHNT and YENEEA. The CDR3 DNA sequence: TGTGCCAGCAGCTTAAATTTCAGGCTAGCCGGGAACATTCAGTACTTC. Its protein product is CASSLNFRLAGNIQYF.

As concerns this clone: Germline is not matched at one junction end, which may reflect a read error. The genes are TRBV9 and TRBJ2-3; no clear D gene. Germline CDR1 reads SGDLS; CDR2 reads YYNGEE. The CDR3 is 13 residues long. The CDR3 region is CASRVEPEDTQYF. In DNA, the CDR3 is TGTGCCAGCAGAGTAGAACCCGAAGATACGCAGTATTTT.

This clone has ten or more counts. This chain links TRBV9 with TRBJ2-7, with TRBD2 matching 11 bases. The CDR3 has 15 residues. The V segment lost 4 bases and the J segment 2 bases; nucleotides outside the gene matches: 5. Germline loops: CDR1 SGDLS, CDR2 YYNGEE. CDR3 in amino acids: CASSLAGGPPYEQYF. CDR3 DNA sequence: TGTGCCAGCAGCTTAGCGGGAGGGCCCCCCTACGAGCAGTACTTC.

This clone was picked up many times. The chain couples TRBV4-3 to TRBJ2-2; D possibly corresponds to TRBD2 (6 bases). Germline CDR1 LGHNA, CDR2 YSLEER. Between the trimmed V and J ends, which lost 3 bases and 3 bases, there was a span of 14 bases. The CDR3 extends over 16 amino acids. The CDR3 DNA reads as TGCGCCAGCAGCCAGGCTTTGAGGGAGGACACCGGGGAGCTGTTTTTT. Its translation is CASSQALREDTGELFF.

This clone was recorded many times. The V call is TRBV28, the J call TRBJ1-2; 12 bases line up with TRBD1. J was trimmed by 4 bases and V by 3 bases; bases with no gene match: 9. From germline, CDR1 is MDHEN and CDR2 SYDVKM. CDR3 length: 17 residues. This CDR3 reads CASSFWGQGASSYGYTF. CDR3 nucleotides: TGTGCCAGCAGTTTCTGGGGACAGGGGGCATCGAGCTATGGCTACACCTTC.

This clone was counted at least ten times. The chain uses TRBV9 and TRBJ2-1, with D perhaps matching TRBD2 (6 bases). Germline V lookup: CDR1 SGDLS, CDR2 YYNGEE. V was cut by 1 base and J by 5 bases, with 16 bases left in between. The CDR3 extends over 16 amino acids. The CDR3 loop reads CASSVLGGTADNEQFF. In DNA form, the CDR3 reads TGTGCCAGCAGCGTATTAGGCGGGACCGCGGACAATGAGCAGTTCTTC. Filled out from reference TRBV9 and TRBJ2-1, the complete variable domain reads DSGVTQTPKHLITATGQRVTLRCSPRSGDLSVYWYQQSLDQGLQFLIQYYNGEERAKGNILERFSAQQFPDLHSELNLSSLELGDSALYFCASSVLGGTADNEQFFGPGTRLTVL.